A selection of T cell receptor beta chains follows, all from one sample in a study of blood T cell repertoires in COVID-19. The data were produced by immunoSEQ multiplex PCR, yet TCRdb's version contains in-frame clones alone and is incomplete. The repertoire holds 100,000 or so clones, 69% seen once, with about 6% in the top ten. Sample: peripheral blood. The source of these receptors is an older man with acute or convalescent COVID-19. CDR3s include the opening cysteine and the closing phenylalanine or tryptophan. A D gene is named only where the DNA matches it firmly. Expanded clones get a size class; other rows say once, few or many, or leave the size out.

V	size	D	J	CDR3	DNA
TRBV3-1/TRBV3-2	NA	NA	TRBJ1-4	CASSQGPGREKLFF	TGTGCCAGCAGCCAGGGGCCCGGGCGTGAAAAACTGTTTTTT
TRBV15	medium-sized	TRBD1	TRBJ2-7	CATSRGTGLPSGQYF	TGTGCCACCAGCAGAGGGACAGGGCTACCCTCGGGGCAGTACTTC
TRBV5-6	NA	TRBD1	TRBJ2-3	CASSLSGQAEDTQYF	TGTGCCAGCAGCTTGTCGGGACAGGCTGAAGATACGCAGTATTTT
TRBV9	NA	TRBD1	TRBJ2-2	CASSSGTANTGELFF	TGTGCCAGCAGCTCAGGGACAGCAAACACCGGGGAGCTGTTTTTT
TRBV28	NA	NA	TRBJ1-1	CASSLPSAEAFF	TGTGCCAGCAGTCTCCCTTCTGCTGAAGCTTTCTTT
TRBV28	NA	NA	TRBJ2-7	CASSSPRGRGSYEQYF	TGTGCCAGCAGTTCCCCGAGGGGGCGGGGATCCTACGAGCAGTACTTC
TRBV10-2	NA	NA	TRBJ1-5	CASSEGFGGEDQPQHF	TGCGCCAGCAGTGAGGGGTTTGGGGGGGAAGATCAGCCCCAGCATTTT
TRBV10-2	NA	NA	TRBJ2-7	CASSLGGALEQYF	TGCGCCAGCTCCCTGGGGGGGGCCCTCGAGCAGTACTTC
TRBV24-1	NA	TRBD2	TRBJ2-1	CATSEPPGLAGDEQFF	TGTGCCACCAGTGAACCCCCGGGACTAGCGGGAGATGAGCAGTTCTTC
TRBV9	NA	TRBD2	TRBJ2-2	CASSVASGRGTGELFF	TGTGCCAGCAGCGTGGCTAGCGGGAGAGGCACCGGGGAGCTGTTTTTT
TRBV11-2	NA	NA	TRBJ2-3	CASSPSPDISYPDTQYF	TGTGCCAGCAGCCCTAGCCCAGACATTAGCTATCCAGATACGCAGTATTTT
TRBV29-1	NA	TRBD1	TRBJ1-4	CSVVGQGSEKLFF	TGCAGCGTTGTGGGACAGGGTAGCGAAAAACTGTTTTTT
TRBV18	NA	TRBD1	TRBJ1-1	CASSHGQGAVGTEAFF	TGTGCCAGCTCACATGGACAGGGGGCTGTAGGAACTGAAGCTTTCTTT
TRBV5-1	NA	TRBD2	TRBJ2-1	CASSSGLAAVDEQFF	TGCGCCAGCAGCTCCGGACTAGCGGCAGTGGATGAGCAGTTCTTC
TRBV3-1/TRBV3-2	NA	NA	TRBJ1-3	CASSQDRGSGNTIYF	TGTGCCAGCAGCCAAGATAGAGGCTCTGGAAACACCATATATTTT
TRBV3-1/TRBV3-2	few	NA	TRBJ1-6	CASRQSNGSPLHF	TGTGCCAGCCGACAGAGTAACGGTTCACCCCTCCACTTT
TRBV12-3/TRBV12-4	once	TRBD1	TRBJ2-2	CASRQGDTGELFF	TGTGCCAGCAGACAGGGGGACACCGGGGAGCTGTTTTTT
TRBV28	few	NA	TRBJ2-5	CASSSGGGRETQYF	TGTGCCAGCAGTTCAGGGGGAGGTCGGGAGACCCAGTACTTC